A selection of T cell receptor beta chains follows, all from one sample in a study of blood T cell repertoires in COVID-19. Measured with immunoSEQ multiplex PCR; TCRdb has only the in-frame clones, and not every one. The sample lists 300,000 to 350,000 clones; approximately 83% were seen once. Input material: PBMCs or T cells enriched from blood (not recorded which). The source of these receptors is a man aged 30-40 years who had recovered from COVID-19. Each CDR3 is given with its conserved first and last residue. A D gene is named only where the DNA matches it firmly. Expanded clones get a size class; other rows say once, few or many, or leave the size out.

size: NA; V: TRBV5-5; J: TRBJ2-5; D: TRBD1; DNA: TGTGCCAGCAGCTTATCTCGATGGCCGGGACAGGGAGTGGAGACCCAGTACTTC; CDR3: CASSLSRWPGQGVETQYF
size: NA; V: TRBV4-2; J: TRBJ1-4; D: TRBD1; DNA: TGTGCCAGCAGCCAGTCCTTAGGGGGCTACGGGGAAAAACTGTTTTTT; CDR3: CASSQSLGGYGEKLFF
size: once; V: TRBV2; J: TRBJ2-3; D: TRBD2; DNA: TGTGCCACGCCCCCCGGGGGGACCCCAGATACGCAGTATTTT; CDR3: CATPPGGTPDTQYF
size: NA; V: TRBV4-1; J: TRBJ2-1; D: TRBD1; DNA: TGCGCCAGCAGCCAAGATGGGGACAGCTCATACCTCGAGCAGTTCTTC; CDR3: CASSQDGDSSYLEQFF
size: NA; V: TRBV11-3; J: TRBJ2-1; D: TRBD1; DNA: TGTGCCAGCAGCTTGGAAGGGGGCGATGAGCAGTTCTTC; CDR3: CASSLEGGDEQFF
size: NA; V: TRBV7-2; J: TRBJ2-2; D: NA; DNA: TGTGCCAGCAGCTTAGAGAGGGGAGGCACCGGGGAGCTGTTTTTT; CDR3: CASSLERGGTGELFF
size: NA; V: TRBV3-1/TRBV3-2; J: TRBJ1-2; D: NA; DNA: TGTGCCAGCAGCCAAGGAGTGGGCAGGGAAGCTAACTATGGCTACACCTTC; CDR3: CASSQGVGREANYGYTF
size: once; V: TRBV9; J: TRBJ2-5; D: TRBD1; DNA: TGTGCCAGCAGCCGGGGACAGCCTCAAGAGACCCAGTACTTC; CDR3: CASSRGQPQETQYF
size: NA; V: TRBV30; J: TRBJ2-3; D: TRBD2; DNA: TGTGCCTGGAGTGCCGGGACTAGCGGGGGAGATACGCAGTATTTT; CDR3: CAWSAGTSGGDTQYF
size: medium-sized; V: TRBV4-2; J: TRBJ2-3; D: TRBD2; DNA: TGTGCCAGCAGCCAGACTAGCGGGGGGCCAGATACGCAGTATTTT; CDR3: CASSQTSGGPDTQYF
size: NA; V: TRBV3-1/TRBV3-2; J: TRBJ2-5; D: TRBD1; DNA: TGTGCCAGCAGCCCCGGGACAGTCCAAGAGACCCAGTACTTC; CDR3: CASSPGTVQETQYF
size: NA; V: TRBV30; J: TRBJ1-5; D: TRBD1; DNA: TGTGCCTGGGCGGACAGGGGAGGTCAGCCCCAGCATTTT; CDR3: CAWADRGGQPQHF
size: NA; V: TRBV20-1; J: TRBJ2-1; D: TRBD2; DNA: TGCAGTGCTAGTTCGGGACTAGCGGGGACGAATGAGCAGTTCTTC; CDR3: CSASSGLAGTNEQFF
size: NA; V: TRBV4-1; J: TRBJ2-5; D: TRBD2; DNA: TGCGCCAGCAGCCAGAACCCCTCGAGGTCGCTAGCGGGGGAAGAGACCCAGTACTTC; CDR3: CASSQNPSRSLAGEETQYF
size: NA; V: TRBV19; J: TRBJ2-3; D: TRBD2; DNA: TGTGCCAGTAGCTCTAGCGGGGGGGCCGCAGATACGCAGTATTTT; CDR3: CASSSSGGAADTQYF
size: NA; V: TRBV5-4; J: TRBJ2-6; D: TRBD1; DNA: TGTGCCAGCAGCTTAGGGGGAGACAGGGTTCTTGCCGTCCTGACTTTC; CDR3: CASSLGGDRVLAVLTF
size: few; V: TRBV5-4; J: TRBJ1-2; D: TRBD1; DNA: TGTGCCAGCAGCTTGGGTACAGGGGTGGCTGGCTACACCTTC; CDR3: CASSLGTGVAGYTF
size: NA; V: TRBV10-3; J: TRBJ1-1; D: TRBD1; DNA: TGTGCCATCGGAGGGACAGGGGGCACTGAAGCTTTCTTT; CDR3: CAIGGTGGTEAFF
size: NA; V: TRBV5-1; J: TRBJ2-7; D: TRBD2; DNA: TGCGCCAGCAGCTCCCTCATTACTAGCGGGGGGAAGAGTTACGAGCAGTACTTC; CDR3: CASSSLITSGGKSYEQYF
size: NA; V: TRBV29-1; J: TRBJ1-2; D: NA; DNA: TGCAGCGGGACAGATAACTATGGCTACACCTTC; CDR3: CSGTDNYGYTF
size: NA; V: TRBV9; J: TRBJ2-3; D: NA; DNA: TGTGCCAGCAGCCCCCACCCTAGTTCGTCTAGCACAGATACGCAGTATTTT; CDR3: CASSPHPSSSSTDTQYF
size: NA; V: TRBV5-4; J: TRBJ2-1; D: TRBD2; DNA: TGTGCCAGCAGCTTGACCACGGGAGGGGTAAGTGAGCAGTTCTTC; CDR3: CASSLTTGGVSEQFF
size: NA; V: TRBV30; J: TRBJ1-6; D: NA; DNA: TGTGCCTGGAATACGGTGACAAGCAATTCACCCCTCCACTTT; CDR3: CAWNTVTSNSPLHF
size: once; V: TRBV11-3; J: TRBJ2-3; D: NA; DNA: TGTGCCAGCAGCGTTTGGGACACGGAAGGCACAGATACGCAGTATTTT; CDR3: CASSVWDTEGTDTQYF
size: few; V: TRBV30; J: TRBJ1-6; D: NA; DNA: TGTGCCTGGAGTACCCGGAATTCACCCCTCCACTTT; CDR3: CAWSTRNSPLHF
size: NA; V: TRBV2; J: TRBJ1-6; D: TRBD1; DNA: TGTGCCAGCAGTCCGACAGGGAATCCAAATTCACCCCTCCACTTT; CDR3: CASSPTGNPNSPLHF
size: NA; V: TRBV11-1; J: TRBJ2-7; D: TRBD1; DNA: TGTGCCAGCAGCTTCTCCGGGACAGCAGGGTCCTACGAGCAGTACTTC; CDR3: CASSFSGTAGSYEQYF
size: NA; V: TRBV19; J: TRBJ1-1; D: NA; DNA: TGTGCCAGTAGTTCGGGGTTTTCGTTTGAAGCTTTCTTT; CDR3: CASSSGFSFEAFF